Below, one TCR beta chain is given with its context. Its antigen remains unknown. Cells stained for CD3, CD4, CD8, CD45RA and CD27 were sorted into four subsets. This CDR3 comprises 18 residues. Losses at the gene ends were 2 bases for V and 4 bases for J; bases not matched to a gene: 14. Germline CDR1 and CDR2: MNHEY and SMNVEV (reference sequence). The entry originates in a study of naive and memory T cell subsets. Two oligonucleotides, mixed equimolar, formed the beta constant-region primer covering TRBC1 and TRBC2. Nested alpha and beta constant-region primers with the SP2 primer drove four PCR rounds on ligated cDNA. Ligation attached a single-stranded oligonucleotide with a 12-nucleotide UMI and the SP2 primer to the cDNA 3' end. TCRdb itself ran the UMI-ligation and nested PCR reads through MiXCR, one entry per CDR3 protein. The sample comprises about 120,000 distinct CDR3 sequences, over 30% of which are singletons, and approximately 0.9% rests with the top ten.

Notes on the study in general: Diversity fell and Gini index rose from naive through CM, EM, EMRA.

This chain uses TRBV27 with TRBJ2-7, with 10 nucleotides matching TRBD1. The sequence came from a human donor in good health. Sequencing was performed on central memory CD4+ T cells from blood. CDR3 amino acids: CASSLRPIKDRGLYEQYF. CDR3 bases: TGTGCCAGCAGTTTACGCCCTATAAAGGACAGGGGGTTGTACGAGCAGTACTTC.